This T cell receptor (beta chain) is from a study of PD-1 blockade in mismatch repair-deficient tumors. Study-wide background: Patients had about eleven mismatch repair-deficient cancer types and were previously treated and progressing.

With respect to this clone: What it binds is unknown.

Every patient had mismatch repair deficiency by PCR or immunohistochemistry. The TCR-sequenced patients were a few responders to pembrolizumab. The repertoire was sequenced with immunoSEQ multiplex PCR; TCRdb's copy has only in-frame clones and lacks some. The repertoire holds about 110,000 clones, with about 83% as singletons. Germline CDR1 and CDR2: SGHRS and YFSETQ. V dropped 2 bases and J dropped 1; count of bases not matched to a gene: 8. CDR3 length equals 17 residues. Overall study findings and caveats: Tumor-resident clones, often undetectable pretreatment in blood, expanded then contracted after pembrolizumab.

The sample here was peripheral blood, taken more than 58 weeks after starting pembrolizumab. The sequence was collected from an adult with mismatch repair-deficient cancer. The chain combines TRBV5-1 with TRBJ2-3; TRBD2 agrees at 9 bases. The CDR3 nucleotides are TGCGCCAGCAGCTTCGGTGGAACTAGCGGGCGCACAGATACGCAGTATTTT. Its protein product is CASSFGGTSGRTDTQYF.